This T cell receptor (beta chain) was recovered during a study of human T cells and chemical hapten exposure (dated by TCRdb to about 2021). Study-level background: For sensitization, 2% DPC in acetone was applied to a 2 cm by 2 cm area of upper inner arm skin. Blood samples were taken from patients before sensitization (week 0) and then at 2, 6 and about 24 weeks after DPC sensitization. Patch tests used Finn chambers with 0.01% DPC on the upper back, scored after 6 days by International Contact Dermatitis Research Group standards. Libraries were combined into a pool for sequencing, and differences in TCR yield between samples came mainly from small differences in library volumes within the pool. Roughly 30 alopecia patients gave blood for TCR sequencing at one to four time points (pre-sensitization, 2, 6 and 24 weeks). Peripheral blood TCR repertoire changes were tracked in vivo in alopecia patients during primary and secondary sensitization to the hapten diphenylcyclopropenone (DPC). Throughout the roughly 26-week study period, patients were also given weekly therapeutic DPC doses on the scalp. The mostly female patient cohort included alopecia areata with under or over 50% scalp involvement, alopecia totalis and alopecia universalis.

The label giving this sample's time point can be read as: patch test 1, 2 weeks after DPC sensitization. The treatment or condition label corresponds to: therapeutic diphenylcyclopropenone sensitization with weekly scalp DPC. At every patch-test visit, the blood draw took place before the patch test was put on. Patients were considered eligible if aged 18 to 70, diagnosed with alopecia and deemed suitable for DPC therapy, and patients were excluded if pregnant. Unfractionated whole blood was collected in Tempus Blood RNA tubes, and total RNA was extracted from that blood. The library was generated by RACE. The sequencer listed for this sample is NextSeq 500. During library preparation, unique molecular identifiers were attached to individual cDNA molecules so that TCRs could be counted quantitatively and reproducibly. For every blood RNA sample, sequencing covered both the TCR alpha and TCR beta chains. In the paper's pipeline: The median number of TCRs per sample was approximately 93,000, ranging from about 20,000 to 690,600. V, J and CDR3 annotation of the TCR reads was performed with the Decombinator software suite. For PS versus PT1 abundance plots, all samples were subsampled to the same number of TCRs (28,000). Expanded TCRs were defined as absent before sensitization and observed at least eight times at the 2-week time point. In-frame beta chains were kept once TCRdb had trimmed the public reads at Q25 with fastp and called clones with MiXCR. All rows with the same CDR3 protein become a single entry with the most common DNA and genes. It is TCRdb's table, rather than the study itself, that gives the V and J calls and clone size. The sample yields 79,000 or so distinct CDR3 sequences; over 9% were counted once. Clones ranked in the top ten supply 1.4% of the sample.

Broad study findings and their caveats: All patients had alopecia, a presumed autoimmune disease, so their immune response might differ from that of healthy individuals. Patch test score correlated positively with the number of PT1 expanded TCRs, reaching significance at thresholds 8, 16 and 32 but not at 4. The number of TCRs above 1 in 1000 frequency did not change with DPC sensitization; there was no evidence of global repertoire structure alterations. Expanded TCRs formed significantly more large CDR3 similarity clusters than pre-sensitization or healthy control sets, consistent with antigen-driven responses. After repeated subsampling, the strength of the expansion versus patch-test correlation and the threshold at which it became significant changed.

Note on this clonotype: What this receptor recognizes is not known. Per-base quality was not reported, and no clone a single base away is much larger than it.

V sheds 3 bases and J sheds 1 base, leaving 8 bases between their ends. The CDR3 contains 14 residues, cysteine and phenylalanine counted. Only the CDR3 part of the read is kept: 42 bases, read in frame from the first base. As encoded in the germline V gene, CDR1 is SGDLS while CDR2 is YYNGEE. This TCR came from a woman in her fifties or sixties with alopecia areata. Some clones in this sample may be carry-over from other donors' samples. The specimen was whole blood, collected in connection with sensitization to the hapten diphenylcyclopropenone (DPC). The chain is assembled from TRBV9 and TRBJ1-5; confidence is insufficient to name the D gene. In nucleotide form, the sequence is TGTGCCAGCAGCGAGGGCCCAAGCAATCAGCCCCAGCATTTT. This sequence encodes CASSEGPSNQPQHF.